Sequencing of this T cell receptor (beta chain) was carried out in a study of OX40 agonist ivuxolimab in advanced cancers. Data came from immunoSEQ multiplex PCR; TCRdb stores just in-frame clones and leaves some out. The top ten clones hold more than 0.45% of a sample with some 74,000 clones, over 75% of them seen once. The clonotype originates from an adult with an advanced solid tumor such as melanoma, head and neck, liver or kidney cancer. The material was CD4+ or CD8+ T cells sorted from blood, obtained in a trial of the OX40 agonist ivuxolimab.

The CDR3 nucleotides are TGTGCCAGCAGCCAAGTTAGGGGAAACACCATATATTTT. It is translated as CASSQVRGNTIYF. The chain couples TRBV14 to TRBJ1-3; D gene unclear. V lost 1 base and J 4 bases, leaving 5 bases between the germline ends. The CDR3 runs 13 residues. Germline CDR1 SGHDN, CDR2 FVKESK. Combining the CDR3 with reference TRBV14 and TRBJ1-3 gives the whole variable domain EAGVTQFPSHSVIEKGQTVTLRCDPISGHDNLYWYRRVMGKEIKFLLHFVKESKQDESGMPNNRFLAERTGGTYSTLKVQPAELEDSGVYFCASSQVRGNTIYFGEGSWLTVV.